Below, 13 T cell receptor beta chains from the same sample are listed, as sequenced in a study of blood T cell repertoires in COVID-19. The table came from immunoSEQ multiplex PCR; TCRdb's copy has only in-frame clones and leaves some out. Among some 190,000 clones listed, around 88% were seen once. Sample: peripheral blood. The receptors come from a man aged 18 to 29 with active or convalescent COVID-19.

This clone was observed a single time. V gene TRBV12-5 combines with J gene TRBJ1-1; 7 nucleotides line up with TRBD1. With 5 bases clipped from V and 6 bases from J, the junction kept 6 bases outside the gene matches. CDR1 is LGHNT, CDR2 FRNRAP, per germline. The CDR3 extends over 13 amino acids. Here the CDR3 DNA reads TGTGCTAGTGGTCCCGACAGGGCTCCTGAAGCTTTCTTT. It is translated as CASGPDRAPEAFF.

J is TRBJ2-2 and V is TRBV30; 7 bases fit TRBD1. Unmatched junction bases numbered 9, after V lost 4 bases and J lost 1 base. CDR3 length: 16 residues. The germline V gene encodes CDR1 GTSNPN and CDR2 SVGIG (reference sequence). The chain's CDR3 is CAWIQAGTENTGELFF. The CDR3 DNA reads TGTGCCTGGATCCAGGCCGGGACAGAGAACACCGGGGAGCTGTTTTTT.

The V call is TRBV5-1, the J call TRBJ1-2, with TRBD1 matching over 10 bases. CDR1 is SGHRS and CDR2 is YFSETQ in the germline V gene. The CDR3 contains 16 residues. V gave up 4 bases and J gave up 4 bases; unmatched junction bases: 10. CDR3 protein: CASSRDTTGGIYGYTF. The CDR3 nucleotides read TGCGCCAGCAGCCGAGACACGACAGGGGGCATCTATGGCTACACCTTC.

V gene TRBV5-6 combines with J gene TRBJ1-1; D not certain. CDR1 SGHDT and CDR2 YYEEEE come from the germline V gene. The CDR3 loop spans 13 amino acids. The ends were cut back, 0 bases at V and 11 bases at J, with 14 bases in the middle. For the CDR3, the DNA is TGTGCCAGCAGCTTGGCGGGGAGCCTAGGGGCTTTCTTT. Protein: CASSLAGSLGAFF.

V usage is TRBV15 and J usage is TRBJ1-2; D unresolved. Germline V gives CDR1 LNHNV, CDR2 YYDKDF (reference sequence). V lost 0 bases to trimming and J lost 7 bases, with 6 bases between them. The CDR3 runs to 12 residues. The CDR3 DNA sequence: TGTGCCACCAGCAGAGACCGAGGTGGCTACACCTTC. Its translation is CATSRDRGGYTF. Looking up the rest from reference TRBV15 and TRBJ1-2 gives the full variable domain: DAMVIQNPRYQVTQFGKPVTLSCSQTLNHNVMYWYQQKSSQAPKLLFHYYDKDFNNEADTPDNFQSRRPNTSFCFLDIRSPGLGDTAMYLCATSRDRGGYTFGSGTRLTVV.

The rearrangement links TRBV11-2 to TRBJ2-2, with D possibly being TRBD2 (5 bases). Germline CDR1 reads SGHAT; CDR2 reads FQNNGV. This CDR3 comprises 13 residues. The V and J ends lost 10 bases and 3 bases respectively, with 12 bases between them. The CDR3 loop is CATGAGYTGELFF. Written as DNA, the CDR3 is TGTGCCACAGGCGCGGGTTACACCGGGGAGCTGTTTTTT.

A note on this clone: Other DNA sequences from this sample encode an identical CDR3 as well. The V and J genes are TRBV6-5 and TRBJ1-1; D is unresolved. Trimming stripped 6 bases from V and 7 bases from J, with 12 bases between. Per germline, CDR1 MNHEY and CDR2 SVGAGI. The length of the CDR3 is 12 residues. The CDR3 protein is CASSPTGGEAFF. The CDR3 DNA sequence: TGTGCCAGCAGCCCAACCGGAGGTGAAGCTTTCTTT.

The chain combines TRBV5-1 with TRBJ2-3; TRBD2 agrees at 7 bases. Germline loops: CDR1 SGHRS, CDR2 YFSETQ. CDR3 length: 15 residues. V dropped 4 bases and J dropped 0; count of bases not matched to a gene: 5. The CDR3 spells CASSLQRDSTDTQYF. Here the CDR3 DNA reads TGCGCCAGCAGCCTTCAGCGGGACAGCACAGATACGCAGTATTTT.

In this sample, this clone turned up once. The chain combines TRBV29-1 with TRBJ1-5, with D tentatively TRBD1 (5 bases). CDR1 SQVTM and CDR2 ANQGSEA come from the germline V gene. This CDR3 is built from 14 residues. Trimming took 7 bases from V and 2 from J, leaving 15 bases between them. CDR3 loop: CSAVMGGRNQPQHF. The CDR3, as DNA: TGCAGCGCAGTTATGGGGGGACGCAATCAGCCCCAGCATTTT.

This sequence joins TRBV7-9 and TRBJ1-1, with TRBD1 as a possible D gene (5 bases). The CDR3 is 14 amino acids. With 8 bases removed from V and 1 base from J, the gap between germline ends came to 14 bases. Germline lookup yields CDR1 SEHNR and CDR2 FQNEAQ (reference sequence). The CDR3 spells CASSLDGGNTEAFF. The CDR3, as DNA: TGTGCCAGCTCCCTCGACGGGGGGAACACTGAAGCTTTCTTT. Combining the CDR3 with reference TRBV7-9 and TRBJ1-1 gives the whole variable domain DTGVSQNPRHKITKRGQNVTFRCDPISEHNRLYWYRQTLGQGPEFLTYFQNEAQLEKSRLLSDRFSAERPKGSFSTLEIQRTEQGDSAMYLCASSLDGGNTEAFFGQGTRLTVV.

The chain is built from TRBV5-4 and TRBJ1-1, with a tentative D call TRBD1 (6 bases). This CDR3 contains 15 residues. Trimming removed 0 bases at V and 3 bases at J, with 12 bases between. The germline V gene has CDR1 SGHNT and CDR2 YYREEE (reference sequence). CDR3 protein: CASSLAQGLDTEAFF. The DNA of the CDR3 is TGTGCCAGCAGCTTGGCCCAGGGGTTGGACACTGAAGCTTTCTTT. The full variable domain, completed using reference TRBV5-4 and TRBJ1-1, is ETGVTQSPTHLIKTRGQQVTLRCSSQSGHNTVSWYQQALGQGPQFIFQYYREEENGRGNFPPRFSGLQFPNYSSELNVNALELDDSALYLCASSLAQGLDTEAFFGQGTRLTVV.

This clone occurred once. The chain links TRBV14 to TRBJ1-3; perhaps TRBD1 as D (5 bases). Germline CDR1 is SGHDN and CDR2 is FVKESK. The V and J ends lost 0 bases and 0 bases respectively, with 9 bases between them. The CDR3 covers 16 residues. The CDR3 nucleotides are TGTGCCAGCAGCCAAGAAGTCAGGGCCTCTGGAAACACCATATATTTT. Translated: CASSQEVRASGNTIYF.

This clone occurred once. The CDR3 DNA follows: TGTGCCAGCAGTAGCGCTAACACAGATACGCAGTATTTT. It codes for CASSSANTDTQYF. This chain joins TRBV9 and TRBJ2-3; D is perhaps TRBD2 (5 bases). Germline V CDR1 and CDR2: SGDLS, YYNGEE. V lost 5 bases to trimming and J lost 2 bases, with 9 bases between them. This CDR3 region has 13 residues.